This TCR beta chain appears in the sequencing data of a study of regulatory T cells in long-lasting Graves disease. Library construction for TCR beta used iRepertoire HTBI primers and Arm-PCR of CDR3 regions. Via MiXCR, TCRdb re-called the multiplex PCR reads, giving one row per CDR3 protein. In the table there are approximately 400,000 distinct CDR3 sequences, 20% to 25% of which are singletons. The study, taken as a whole, reports: Few sampled subjects may have lowered accuracy. Among persistent patients, a larger number of public clonotypes were shared (approximately 3,000) than among newly diagnosed patients (about 970).

In this sample, this clonotype turned up many times. The target antigen is unknown. As to time point: persistent/refractory GD, antithyroid drugs over 5 years with positive TRAb. Researchers made the TCR library from RNA that was extracted from PBMCs. The receptor was isolated from a female donor with Graves disease. Sequences were derived from peripheral blood mononuclear cells (PBMCs), sampled when the disease was refractory, from a patient treated with antithyroid drugs.

The CDR3 reads CASSGTVSEAFF. CDR3 nucleotides: TGTGCCAGCAGTGGCACAGTCTCGGAGGCTTTCTTT. The chain recombines TRBV6-2 or TRBV6-3 with TRBJ1-1, with D unclear. This CDR3 comprises 12 residues. Germline CDR1 MNHEY, CDR2 SVGEGT. The germline V and J ends were trimmed by 5 bases and 11 bases, with 15 bases remaining between them.